This T cell receptor (beta chain) is from a study of lymphopenia after photon versus proton radiotherapy. Method: immunoSEQ multiplex PCR; TCRdb's copy keeps in-frame clones and lacks some. Counted here are about 30,000 clones, roughly 89% occurring once; the ten biggest clones make up about 6.6%. This clone occurred a few times. V lost 1 base and J lost 6, with 4 bases in between. In germline, CDR1 is SGHNT, CDR2 YENEEA. The CDR3 has 13 amino acids. Here the sequenced sample was peripheral blood, taken from a patient treated with proton-based radiotherapy. This chain links TRBV11-3 with TRBJ1-6; D is undetermined. The TCR was taken from an older woman with pancreatic cancer. Some clones in this sample may be carry-over from other donors' samples. CDR3: CASSLGGNSPLHF. In nucleotides, the CDR3 is TGTGCCAGCAGCTTAGGGGGTAATTCACCCCTCCACTTT.